What follows describes a single T cell receptor beta chain. The method was immunoSEQ multiplex PCR; TCRdb's version includes in-frame clones alone and lacks a portion of them. The data hold about 390,000 clones, with about nine tenths observed a single time. The data originate from a study of Ad26.COV2.S vaccination and SARS-CoV-2 variants. For the study at large: A participant enrolled in the COV1001 Ad26.COV2.S trial arm provided the sample. Administration of Ad26.COV2.S was intramuscular, either once or twice 56 days apart.

The V gene lost 3 bases and the J gene lost 3 bases, with 12 bases spanning the gap. CDR1 and CDR2 from the germline V gene are MNHEY and SMNVEV (reference sequence). The CDR3 is 14 amino acids. As for treatment: roughly 19 received Ad26.COV2.S at low or high dose, single or two shots; roughly five received placebo; per-sample allocation not given. It was on day 63 after the first vaccine or placebo injection that samples were taken. The rearrangement uses TRBV27 and TRBJ2-7, with D possibly TRBD1 on 5 matching bases. The sequence was collected from a person aged 18-65 years who received the Ad26.COV2.S COVID-19 vaccine or a placebo. This sample comprised peripheral blood, obtained in a trial of Ad26.COV2.S vaccine versus placebo. The CDR3 DNA follows: TGTGCCAGCAGTTTTTCGTCAAGGGGCTACGAGCAGTACTTC. Protein sequence: CASSFSSRGYEQYF.